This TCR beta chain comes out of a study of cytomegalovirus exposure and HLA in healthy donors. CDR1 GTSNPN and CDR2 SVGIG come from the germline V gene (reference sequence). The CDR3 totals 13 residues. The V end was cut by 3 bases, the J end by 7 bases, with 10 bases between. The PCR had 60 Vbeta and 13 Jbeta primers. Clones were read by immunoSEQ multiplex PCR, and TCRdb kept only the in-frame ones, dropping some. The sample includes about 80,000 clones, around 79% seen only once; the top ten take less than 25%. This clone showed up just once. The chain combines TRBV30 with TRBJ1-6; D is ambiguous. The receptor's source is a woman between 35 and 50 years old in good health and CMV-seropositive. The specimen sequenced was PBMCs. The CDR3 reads CAWRQQINSPLHF. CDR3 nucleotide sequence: TGTGCCTGGAGACAGCAGATAAATTCACCCCTCCACTTT.